The sequence of this T cell receptor beta chain was determined in a study of PD-L1 blockade in urothelial cancer. Across the whole study: Males with urothelial cancer arising in the bladder constituted about 90% of the roughly 29 patients. T cells numbered a median of approximately 140,000 in the blood samples.

Remarks on this clone: Antigen unknown.

General study results and limits: Those with durable benefit had larger increases in tumor-associated blood clones at 3 weeks.

This table comes from immunoSEQ multiplex PCR, and its TCRdb copy is limited to in-frame clones, with some not included. The sample lists 45,000 or so clones; approximately 88% were seen once. The trim removed 5 bases at V and 5 bases at J, leaving 11 bases unmatched. CDR3 size: 16 residues. CDR1 is MNHNY, CDR2 SVGAGI, per germline (reference sequence). J is TRBJ2-5 and V is TRBV6-6; 10 bases match TRBD1. This receptor was obtained from an elderly man with urothelial cancer. The specimen was PBMCs, collected around atezolizumab (anti-PD-L1) treatment. The CDR3: CASSRGTGAIGETQYF. The CDR3 coding sequence is TGTGCCAGCAGTCGTGGGACAGGGGCCATTGGGGAGACCCAGTACTTC.